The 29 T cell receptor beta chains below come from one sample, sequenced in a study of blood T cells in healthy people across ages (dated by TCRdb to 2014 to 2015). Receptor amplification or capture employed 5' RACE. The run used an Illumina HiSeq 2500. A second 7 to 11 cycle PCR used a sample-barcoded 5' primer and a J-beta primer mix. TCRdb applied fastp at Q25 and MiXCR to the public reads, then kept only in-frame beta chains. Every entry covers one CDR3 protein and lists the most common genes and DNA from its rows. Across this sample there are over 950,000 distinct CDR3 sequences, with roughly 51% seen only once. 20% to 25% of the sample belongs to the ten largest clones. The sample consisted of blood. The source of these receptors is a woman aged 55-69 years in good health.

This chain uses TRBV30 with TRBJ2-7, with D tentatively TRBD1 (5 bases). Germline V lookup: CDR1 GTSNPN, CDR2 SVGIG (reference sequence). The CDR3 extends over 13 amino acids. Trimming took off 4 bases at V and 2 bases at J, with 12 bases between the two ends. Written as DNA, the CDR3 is TGTGCCTGGAACAGGCCCTCGGCCTACGAGCAGTACTTC. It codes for CAWNRPSAYEQYF.

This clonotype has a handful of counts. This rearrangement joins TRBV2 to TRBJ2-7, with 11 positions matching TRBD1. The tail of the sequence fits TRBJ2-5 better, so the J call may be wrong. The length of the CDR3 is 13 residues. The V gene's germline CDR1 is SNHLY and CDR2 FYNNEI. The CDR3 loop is CASSAGTGGTQYF. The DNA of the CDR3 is TGTGCCAGCAGCGCCGGGACAGGGGGGACCCAGTACTTC.

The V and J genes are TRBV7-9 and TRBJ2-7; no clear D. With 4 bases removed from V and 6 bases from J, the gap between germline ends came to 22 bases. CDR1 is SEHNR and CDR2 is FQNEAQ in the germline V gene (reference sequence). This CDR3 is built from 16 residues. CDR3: CASSSRASVGWSEQYF. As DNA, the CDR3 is TGTGCCAGCAGCTCCCGAGCATCCGTAGGCTGGAGCGAGCAGTACTTC. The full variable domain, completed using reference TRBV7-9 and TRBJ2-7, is DTGVSQNPRHKITKRGQNVTFRCDPISEHNRLYWYRQTLGQGPEFLTYFQNEAQLEKSRLLSDRFSAERPKGSFSTLEIQRTEQGDSAMYLCASSSRASVGWSEQYFGPGTRLTVT.

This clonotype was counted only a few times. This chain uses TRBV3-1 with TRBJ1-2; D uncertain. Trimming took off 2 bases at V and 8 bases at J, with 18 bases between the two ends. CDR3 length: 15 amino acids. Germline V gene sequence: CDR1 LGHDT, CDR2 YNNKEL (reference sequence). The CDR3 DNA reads TGTGCCAGCAGCCAACGGGGAGGATCCGCCCGGGGCTACACCTTC. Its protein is CASSQRGGSARGYTF.

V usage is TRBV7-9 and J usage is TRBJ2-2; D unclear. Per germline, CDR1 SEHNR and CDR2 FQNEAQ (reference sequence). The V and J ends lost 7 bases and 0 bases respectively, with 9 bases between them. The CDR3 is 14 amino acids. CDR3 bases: TGTGCCAGCACGGGCGCGGCGAACACCGGGGAGCTGTTTTTT. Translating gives CASTGAANTGELFF.

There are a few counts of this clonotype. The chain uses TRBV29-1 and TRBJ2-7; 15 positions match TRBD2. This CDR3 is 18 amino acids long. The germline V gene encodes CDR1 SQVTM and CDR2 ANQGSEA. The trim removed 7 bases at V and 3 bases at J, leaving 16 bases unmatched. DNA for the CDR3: TGCAGCGGCCTCGGGACTAGCGGGAGGTCTCAACGAATCTACGAGCAGTACTTC. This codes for CSGLGTSGRSQRIYEQYF.

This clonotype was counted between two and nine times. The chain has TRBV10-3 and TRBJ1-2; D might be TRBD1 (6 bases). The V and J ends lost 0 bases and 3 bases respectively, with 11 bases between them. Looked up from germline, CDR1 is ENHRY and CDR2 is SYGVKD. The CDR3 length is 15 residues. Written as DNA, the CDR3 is TGTGCCATCAGTGAGTCTGGCGGGGGCTACTATGGCTACACCTTC. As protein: CAISESGGGYYGYTF.

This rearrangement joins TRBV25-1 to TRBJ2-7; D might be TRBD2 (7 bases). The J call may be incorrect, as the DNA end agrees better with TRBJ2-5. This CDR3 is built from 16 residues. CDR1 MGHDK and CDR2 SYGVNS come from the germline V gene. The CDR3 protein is CASSDGGRGLVETQYF. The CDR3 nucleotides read TGTGCCAGCAGTGACGGGGGGCGCGGTCTAGTAGAGACCCAGTACTTC.

CDR3 sequence: CASSQGVGASTDTQYF. In DNA form, the CDR3 reads TGCGCCAGCAGCCAAGGGGTGGGAGCTAGCACAGATACGCAGTATTTT. The V gene is TRBV4-3, the J gene TRBJ2-3; a weak D match, TRBD2 (5 bases). The CDR3 totals 16 residues. The V gene's germline CDR1 is LGHNA and CDR2 YSLEER. V gave up 1 base and J gave up 0 bases, with 11 bases separating them.

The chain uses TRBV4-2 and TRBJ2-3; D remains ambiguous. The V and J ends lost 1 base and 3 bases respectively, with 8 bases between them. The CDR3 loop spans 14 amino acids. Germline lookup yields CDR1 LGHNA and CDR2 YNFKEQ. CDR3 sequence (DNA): TGTGCCAGCAGCCAAGCTGGGCAAACAGATACGCAGTATTTT. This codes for CASSQAGQTDTQYF.

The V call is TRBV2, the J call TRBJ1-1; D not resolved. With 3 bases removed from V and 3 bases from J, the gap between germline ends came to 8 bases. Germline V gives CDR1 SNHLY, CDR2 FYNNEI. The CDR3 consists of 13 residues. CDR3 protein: CASSDGVYTEAFF. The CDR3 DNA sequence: TGTGCCAGCAGTGACGGGGTTTACACTGAAGCTTTCTTT.

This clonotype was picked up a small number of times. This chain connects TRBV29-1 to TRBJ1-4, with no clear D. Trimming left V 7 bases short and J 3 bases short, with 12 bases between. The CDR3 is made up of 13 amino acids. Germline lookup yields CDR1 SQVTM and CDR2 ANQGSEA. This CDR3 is CSAWEFANEKLFF. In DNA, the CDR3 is TGCAGCGCCTGGGAGTTCGCTAATGAAAAACTGTTTTTT.

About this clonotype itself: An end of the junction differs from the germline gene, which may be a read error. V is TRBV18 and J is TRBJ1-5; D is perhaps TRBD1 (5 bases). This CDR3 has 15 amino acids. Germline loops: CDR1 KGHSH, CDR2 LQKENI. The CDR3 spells CASSPAGSENPPQHF. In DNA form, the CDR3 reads TGTGCCAGCTCACCGGCAGGGAGCGAGAATCCGCCCCAGCATTTT.

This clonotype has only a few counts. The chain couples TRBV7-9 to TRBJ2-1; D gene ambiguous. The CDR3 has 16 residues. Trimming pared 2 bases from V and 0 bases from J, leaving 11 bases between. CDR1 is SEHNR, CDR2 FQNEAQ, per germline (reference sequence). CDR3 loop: CASSLSGGRSYNEQFF. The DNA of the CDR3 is TGTGCCAGCAGCTTATCTGGCGGACGCTCCTACAATGAGCAGTTCTTC. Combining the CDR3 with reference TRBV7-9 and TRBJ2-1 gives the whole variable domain DTGVSQNPRHKITKRGQNVTFRCDPISEHNRLYWYRQTLGQGPEFLTYFQNEAQLEKSRLLSDRFSAERPKGSFSTLEIQRTEQGDSAMYLCASSLSGGRSYNEQFFGPGTRLTVL.

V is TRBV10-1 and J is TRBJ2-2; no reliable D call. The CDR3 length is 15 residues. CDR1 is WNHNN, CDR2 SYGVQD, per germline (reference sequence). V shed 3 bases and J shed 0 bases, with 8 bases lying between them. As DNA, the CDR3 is TGCGCCAGCAGTGACAGTATCCCGAACACCGGGGAGCTGTTTTTT. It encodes CASSDSIPNTGELFF.

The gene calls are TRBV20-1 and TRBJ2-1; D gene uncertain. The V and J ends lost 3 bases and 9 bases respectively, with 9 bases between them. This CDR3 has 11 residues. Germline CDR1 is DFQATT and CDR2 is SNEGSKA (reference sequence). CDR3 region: CSASQLAEQFF. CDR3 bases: TGCAGTGCTAGTCAGTTGGCTGAGCAGTTCTTC.

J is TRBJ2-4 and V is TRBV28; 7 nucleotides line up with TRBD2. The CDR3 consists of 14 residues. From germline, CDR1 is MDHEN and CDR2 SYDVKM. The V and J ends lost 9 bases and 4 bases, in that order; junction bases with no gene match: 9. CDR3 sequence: CASSKGGPKNIQYF. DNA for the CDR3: TGTGCCAGTAGCAAGGGAGGGCCGAAAAACATTCAGTACTTC.

The CDR3 sequence: CASSLTGQRYNEQFF. The CDR3 DNA is TGCGCCAGCAGCTTGACGGGACAAAGGTACAATGAGCAGTTCTTC. The gene calls are TRBV5-1 and TRBJ2-1, with D tentatively TRBD1 (6 bases). Germline V lookup: CDR1 SGHRS, CDR2 YFSETQ. The CDR3 loop spans 15 amino acids. Trimming took 1 base from V and 4 from J, leaving 12 bases between them. The full variable domain, with the rest looked up from reference TRBV5-1 and TRBJ2-1, is KAGVTQTPRYLIKTRGQQVTLSCSPISGHRSVSWYQQTPGQGLQFLFEYFSETQRNKGNFPGRFSGRQFSNSRSEMNVSTLELGDSALYLCASSLTGQRYNEQFFGPGTRLTVL.

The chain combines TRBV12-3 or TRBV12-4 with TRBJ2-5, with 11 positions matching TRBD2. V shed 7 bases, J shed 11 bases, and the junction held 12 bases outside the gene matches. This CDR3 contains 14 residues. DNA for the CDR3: TGTGCCAGCAAACCGGGACTAGCGGTTAATGAGCAGTACTTC. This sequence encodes CASKPGLAVNEQYF.

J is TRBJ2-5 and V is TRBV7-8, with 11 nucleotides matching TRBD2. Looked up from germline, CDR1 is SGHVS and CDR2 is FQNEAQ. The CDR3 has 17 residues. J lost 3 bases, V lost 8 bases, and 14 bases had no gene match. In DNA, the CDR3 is TGTGCCAGCGCCCGTGCCATAGGGACTAGCGGAAAAGAGACCCAGTACTTC. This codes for CASARAIGTSGKETQYF.

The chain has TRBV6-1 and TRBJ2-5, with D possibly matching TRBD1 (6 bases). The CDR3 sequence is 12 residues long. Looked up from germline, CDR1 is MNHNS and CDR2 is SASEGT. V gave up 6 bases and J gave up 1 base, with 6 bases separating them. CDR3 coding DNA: TGTGCCAGCAGGGGGGCCCAAGAGACCCAGTACTTC. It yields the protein CASRGAQETQYF.

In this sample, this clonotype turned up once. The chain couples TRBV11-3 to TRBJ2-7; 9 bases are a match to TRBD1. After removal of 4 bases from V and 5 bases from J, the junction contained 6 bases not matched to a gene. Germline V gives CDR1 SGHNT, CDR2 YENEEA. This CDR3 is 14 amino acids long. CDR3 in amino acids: CASSSGTGRNEQYF. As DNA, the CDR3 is TGTGCCAGCAGCTCGGGGACAGGGAGGAACGAGCAGTACTTC. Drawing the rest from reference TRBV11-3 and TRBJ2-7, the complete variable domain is EAGVVQSPRYKIIEKKQPVAFWCNPISGHNTLYWYLQNLGQGPELLIRYENEEAVDDSQLPKDRFSAERLKGVDSTLKIQPAELGDSAVYLCASSSGTGRNEQYFGPGTRLTVT.

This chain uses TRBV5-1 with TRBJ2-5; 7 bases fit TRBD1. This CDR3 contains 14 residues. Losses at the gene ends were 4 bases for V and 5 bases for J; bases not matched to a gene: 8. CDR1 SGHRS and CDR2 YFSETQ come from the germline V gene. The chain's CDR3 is CASSTMTGSETQYF. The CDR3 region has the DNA TGCGCCAGCAGCACTATGACAGGGAGTGAGACCCAGTACTTC.

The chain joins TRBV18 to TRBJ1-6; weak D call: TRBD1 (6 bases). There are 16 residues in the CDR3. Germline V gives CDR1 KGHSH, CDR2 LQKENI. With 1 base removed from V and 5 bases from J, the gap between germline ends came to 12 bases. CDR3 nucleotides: TGTGCCAGCTCACCACTACGGGACAACGATAATTCACCCCTCCACTTT. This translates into CASSPLRDNDNSPLHF.

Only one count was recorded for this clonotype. The CDR3 nucleotides are TGTGCCAGCAGGAACTCCGACAGGGTGGGCAATCAGCCCCAGCATTTT. Protein product: CASRNSDRVGNQPQHF. The J gene is TRBJ1-5, the V gene TRBV2; TRBD1 agrees at 7 bases. Losses at the gene ends were 6 bases for V and 2 bases for J; bases not matched to a gene: 10. The CDR3 loop spans 16 amino acids. Germline CDR1 reads SNHLY; CDR2 reads FYNNEI.

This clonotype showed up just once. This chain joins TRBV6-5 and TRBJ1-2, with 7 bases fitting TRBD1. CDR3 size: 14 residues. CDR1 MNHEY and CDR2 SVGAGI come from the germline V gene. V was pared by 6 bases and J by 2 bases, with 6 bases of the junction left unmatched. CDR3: CASRLQGLNYGYTF. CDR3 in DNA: TGTGCCAGCAGATTACAGGGGCTCAACTATGGCTACACCTTC.

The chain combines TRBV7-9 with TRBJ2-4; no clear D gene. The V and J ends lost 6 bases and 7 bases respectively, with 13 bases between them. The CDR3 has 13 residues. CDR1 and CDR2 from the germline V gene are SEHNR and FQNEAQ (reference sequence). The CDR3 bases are TGTGCCAGCAGGGAGCCCGCAAAGAACATTCAGTACTTC. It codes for CASREPAKNIQYF.

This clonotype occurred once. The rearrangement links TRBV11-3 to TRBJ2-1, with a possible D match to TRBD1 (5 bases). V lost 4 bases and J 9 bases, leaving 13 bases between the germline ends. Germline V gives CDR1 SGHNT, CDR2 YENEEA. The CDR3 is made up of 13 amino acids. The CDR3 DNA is TGTGCCAGCAGCTGGGTCAGGGATAGTGAGCAGTTCTTC. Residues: CASSWVRDSEQFF.

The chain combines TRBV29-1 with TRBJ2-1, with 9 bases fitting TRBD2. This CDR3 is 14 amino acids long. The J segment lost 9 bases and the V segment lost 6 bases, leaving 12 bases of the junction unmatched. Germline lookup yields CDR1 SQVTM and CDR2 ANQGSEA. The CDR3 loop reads CSVGLAGSLIEQFF. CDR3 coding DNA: TGCAGCGTCGGTCTAGCGGGGAGTCTCATTGAGCAGTTCTTC.